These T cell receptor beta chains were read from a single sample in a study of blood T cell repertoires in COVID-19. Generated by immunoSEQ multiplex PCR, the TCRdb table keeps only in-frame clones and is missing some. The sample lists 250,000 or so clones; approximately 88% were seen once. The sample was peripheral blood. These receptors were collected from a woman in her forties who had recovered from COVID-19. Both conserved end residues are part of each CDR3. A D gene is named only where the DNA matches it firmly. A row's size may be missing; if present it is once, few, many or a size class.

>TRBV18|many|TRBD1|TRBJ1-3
CASSPPGQGPGNTIYF
TGTGCCAGCTCACCACCGGGACAGGGGCCCGGAAACACCATATATTTT
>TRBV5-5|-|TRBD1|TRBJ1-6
CASSATGASNSPLHF
TGTGCCAGCAGCGCTACAGGGGCGAGTAATTCACCCCTCCACTTT
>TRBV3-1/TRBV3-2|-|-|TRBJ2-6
CASSHNRALGGANVLTF
TGTGCCAGCAGCCACAACAGGGCCCTGGGAGGGGCCAACGTCCTGACTTTC
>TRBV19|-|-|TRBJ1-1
CASIRRGGNTEAFF
TGTGCCAGTATCAGGAGGGGGGGGAACACTGAAGCTTTCTTT
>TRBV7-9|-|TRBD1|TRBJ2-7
CASSLGQGGTYEQYF
TGTGCCAGCAGCTTAGGACAGGGCGGAACGTACGAGCAGTACTTC
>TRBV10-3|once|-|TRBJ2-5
CAISDSQLPQETQYF
TGTGCCATCAGTGATTCCCAGTTACCTCAAGAGACCCAGTACTTC
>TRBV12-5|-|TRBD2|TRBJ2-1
CASGPGTSASSYNEQFF
TGTGCTAGTGGTCCGGGGACTAGCGCGAGCTCCTACAATGAGCAGTTCTTC
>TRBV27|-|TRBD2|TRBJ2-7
CASSFLSAGVPYEQYF
TGTGCCAGCAGTTTCCTTTCGGCGGGAGTGCCCTACGAGCAGTACTTC
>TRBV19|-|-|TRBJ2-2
CASSMTVNTGELFF
TGTGCCAGTAGTATGACAGTCAACACCGGGGAGCTGTTTTTT
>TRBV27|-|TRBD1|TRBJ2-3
CASSLDRTTDTQYF
TGTGCCAGCAGTCTGGACAGGACCACAGATACGCAGTATTTT
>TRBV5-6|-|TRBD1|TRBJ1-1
CASSPRTGYMNTEAFF
TGTGCCAGCAGCCCCAGGACAGGCTACATGAACACTGAAGCTTTCTTT
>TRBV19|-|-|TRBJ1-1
CASSLGRWSGEAFF
TGTGCCAGTAGTTTAGGCAGGTGGTCCGGTGAAGCTTTCTTT
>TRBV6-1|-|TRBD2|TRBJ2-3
CASSDAGVLTDTQYF
TGTGCCAGCAGTGACGCGGGAGTTTTGACAGATACGCAGTATTTT
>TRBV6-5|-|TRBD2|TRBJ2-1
CASSTGTSGSNEQFF
TGTGCCAGCAGTACCGGGACTAGCGGGAGTAATGAGCAGTTCTTC
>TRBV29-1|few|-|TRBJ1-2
CSVENQGSGYTF
TGCAGCGTTGAAAATCAGGGCAGCGGCTACACCTTC
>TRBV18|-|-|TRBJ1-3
CASSAGTYSGNTIYF
TGTGCCAGCTCAGCCGGGACATACTCTGGAAACACCATATATTTT
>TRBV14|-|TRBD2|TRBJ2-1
CASSHTSGSLSTYNEQFF
TGTGCCAGCAGCCACACCAGCGGGAGCCTAAGTACCTACAATGAGCAGTTCTTC